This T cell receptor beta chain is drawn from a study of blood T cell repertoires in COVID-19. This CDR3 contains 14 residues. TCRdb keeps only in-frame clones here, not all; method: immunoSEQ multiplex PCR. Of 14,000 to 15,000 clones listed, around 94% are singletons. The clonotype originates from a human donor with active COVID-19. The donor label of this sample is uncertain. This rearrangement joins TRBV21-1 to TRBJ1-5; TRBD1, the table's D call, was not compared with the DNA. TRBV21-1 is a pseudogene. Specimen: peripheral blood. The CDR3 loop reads CASRDSKSNQPQHF. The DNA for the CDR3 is TGTGCCAGCAGGGACAGTAAGAGCAATCAGCCCCAGCATTTT.